The rows below give T cell receptor beta chains drawn from one sample of a study of cytomegalovirus exposure and HLA in healthy donors. TCRdb's table, derived via immunoSEQ multiplex PCR, lists solely in-frame clones and lacks some. Of some 120,000 clones listed, around three quarters are singletons. What was sequenced was PBMCs. The receptors originated from a human donor in good health. CDR3s include the opening cysteine and the closing phenylalanine or tryptophan. The D gene is left open where the match is weak. Clone size is shown for a subset of rows, as once, few, many or a class of expanded clone.

d_gene	abundance	v_gene	j_gene	CDR3aa	CDR3nt
TRBD1	.	TRBV6-1	TRBJ1-1	CASSGWDSRTGEAFF	TGTGCCAGCAGTGGGTGGGACAGCCGAACAGGTGAAGCTTTCTTT
TRBD2	.	TRBV5-4	TRBJ2-5	CASSPNPLAGGPETQYF	TGTGCCAGCAGCCCAAACCCCCTAGCGGGAGGCCCAGAGACCCAGTACTTC
TRBD1	once	TRBV30	TRBJ1-2	CAWRGQDFYGYTF	TGTGCCTGGAGGGGACAGGACTTCTATGGCTACACCTTC
.	.	TRBV18	TRBJ1-1	CASSPSQNEAFF	TGTGCCAGCTCACCGTCGCAGAATGAAGCTTTCTTT
.	.	TRBV5-1	TRBJ1-1	CASSKLGGSEAFF	TGCGCCAGCAGCAAACTGGGGGGTAGCGAAGCTTTCTTT
.	.	TRBV30	TRBJ1-6	CAWSMTGGDSPLHF	TGTGCCTGGAGTATGACCGGGGGGGATTCACCCCTCCACTTT
TRBD1	.	TRBV6-6	TRBJ1-6	CASSQQGTTNSPLHF	TGTGCCAGCAGCCAACAGGGGACCACCAATTCACCCCTCCACTTT
TRBD1	.	TRBV5-6	TRBJ1-1	CASTGGTGTEAFF	TGTGCCAGCACAGGGGGGACAGGGACTGAAGCTTTCTTT
.	.	TRBV6-1	TRBJ1-5	CASIGDDNQPQHF	TGTGCCAGCATTGGAGACGACAATCAGCCCCAGCATTTT
TRBD1	.	TRBV6-5	TRBJ2-7	CASSLFRGLYEQYF	TGTGCCAGCAGTTTGTTCAGGGGGCTGTACGAGCAGTACTTC
.	.	TRBV6-6	TRBJ2-7	CASVGGATSYEQYF	TGTGCCAGCGTTGGGGGGGCGACCTCCTACGAGCAGTACTTC
TRBD1	once	TRBV27	TRBJ2-7	CASRRTGGHEQYF	TGTGCCAGCAGAAGGACAGGGGGCCACGAGCAGTACTTC
TRBD2	.	TRBV10-3	TRBJ2-7	CAISEGGSGGYEQYF	TGTGCCATCAGTGAGGGGGGAAGCGGGGGCTACGAGCAGTACTTC
TRBD2	.	TRBV5-4	TRBJ2-5	CASSPRTSLQETQYF	TGTGCCAGCAGCCCCCGGACTAGCCTACAAGAGACCCAGTACTTC
.	.	TRBV1	TRBJ1-5	CTSSQCGTGAYSNQPQHF	TGCACCAGCAGCCAATGTGGGACAGGCGCCTATAGCAATCAGCCCCAGCATTTT
.	.	TRBV7-6	TRBJ2-7	CASSPRGTRGGGEQYF	TGTGCCAGCAGCCCTCGGGGGACCAGGGGAGGGGGCGAGCAGTACTTC
.	.	TRBV15	TRBJ2-6	CATSSVFGANVLTF	TGTGCCACCAGCTCGGTCTTTGGGGCCAACGTCCTGACTTTC
.	.	TRBV19	TRBJ1-4	CASSIGGATNEKLFF	TGTGCCAGTAGTATCGGAGGGGCAACTAATGAAAAACTGTTTTTT
.	.	TRBV9	TRBJ2-2	CASSVAPGTGLNTGELFF	TGTGCCAGCAGCGTAGCCCCGGGAACAGGGCTGAACACCGGGGAGCTGTTTTTT
.	few	TRBV28	TRBJ1-2	CASSLAGRYYGYTF	TGTGCCAGCAGTTTAGCCGGCAGGTACTATGGCTACACCTTC
TRBD1	few	TRBV6-6	TRBJ1-1	CASSRDREWAFF	TGTGCCAGCAGTAGGGACAGGGAATGGGCTTTCTTT
.	.	TRBV5-8	TRBJ1-1	CASSTGWAGMNTEAFF	TGTGCCAGCAGCACGGGCTGGGCAGGGATGAACACTGAAGCTTTCTTT
TRBD1	.	TRBV6-1	TRBJ1-1	CASSVRDRGTEAFF	TGTGCCAGCAGTGTACGGGACAGGGGTACTGAAGCTTTCTTT
TRBD1	.	TRBV12-5	TRBJ1-1	CASARDRYFSEAFF	TGTGCTAGTGCCCGGGACAGATACTTCTCTGAAGCTTTCTTT
TRBD1	.	TRBV19	TRBJ2-1	CASSLTGSYNEQFF	TGTGCCAGTTCCCTGACAGGGTCCTACAATGAGCAGTTCTTC
.	.	TRBV7-2	TRBJ2-1	CASSLTQGEQFF	TGTGCCAGCAGCTTAACCCAGGGGGAGCAGTTCTTC
.	once	TRBV10-3	TRBJ2-7	CAISDLYEQYF	TGTGCCATCAGTGATTTATACGAGCAGTACTTC
.	once	TRBV28	TRBJ2-5	CATEGQETQYF	TGTGCCACCGAGGGTCAAGAGACCCAGTACTTC
TRBD1	.	TRBV4-1	TRBJ2-1	CASSQGTGGSSYNEQFF	TGCGCCAGCAGCCAAGGGACAGGCGGTAGCTCCTACAATGAGCAGTTCTTC
.	.	TRBV4-1	TRBJ2-3	CASSQGQAPSTDTQYF	TGCGCCAGCAGCCAAGGACAGGCTCCAAGCACAGATACGCAGTATTTT
TRBD1	.	TRBV7-2	TRBJ2-7	CASSPTPGQSYEQYF	TGTGCCAGCAGCCCAACTCCGGGACAGTCCTACGAGCAGTACTTC
TRBD1	.	TRBV5-6	TRBJ2-7	CASSSKGAGGLEEQYF	TGTGCCAGCAGCTCTAAAGGGGCAGGGGGCTTAGAAGAGCAGTACTTC
.	.	TRBV29-1	TRBJ1-1	CSVEGRLNTEAFF	TGCAGCGTGGAGGGACGGTTGAACACTGAAGCTTTCTTT
.	.	TRBV27	TRBJ2-3	CASSSPLSGTDTQYF	TGTGCCAGCAGTTCCCCCCTGAGCGGCACAGATACGCAGTATTTT
TRBD2	few	TRBV4-2	TRBJ2-5	CASSQGVSGTSGGKYQETQYF	TGTGCCAGCAGCCAAGGAGTATCGGGGACTAGCGGGGGAAAGTACCAAGAGACCCAGTACTTC
.	.	TRBV7-9	TRBJ1-1	CASSREAFF	TGTGCCAGCAGTCGTGAAGCTTTCTTT
.	.	TRBV5-1	TRBJ1-1	CASSLASSGLGRDTEAFF	TGCGCCAGCAGCTTGGCCAGTAGCGGCCTAGGAAGAGACACTGAAGCTTTCTTT
.	.	TRBV30	TRBJ2-2	CAWSVHRGAVF	TGTGCCTGGAGTGTACACCGGGGAGCTGTTTTT
.	.	TRBV28	TRBJ2-7	CASRLRARVYEQYF	TGTGCCAGCAGACTTAGGGCCAGGGTATACGAGCAGTACTTC
.	few	TRBV2	TRBJ1-5	CASRSRAVGNQPQHF	TGTGCCAGCAGGAGCAGGGCGGTTGGCAATCAGCCCCAGCATTTT
TRBD1	.	TRBV18	TRBJ1-6	CASSPYRQGDGNSPLHF	TGTGCCAGCTCACCTTATCGACAGGGGGACGGGAATTCACCCCTCCACTTT
.	.	TRBV4-2	TRBJ2-1	CASSQPTLFNEQFF	TGTGCCAGCAGCCAACCTACTCTATTCAATGAGCAGTTCTTC
TRBD1	.	TRBV2	TRBJ1-5	CASRPQGASQPQHF	TGTGCCAGCAGACCTCAGGGGGCCAGTCAGCCCCAGCATTTT
TRBD1	.	TRBV4-2	TRBJ1-4	CASSQDRDSQNEKLFF	TGTGCCAGCAGCCAAGATCGGGACAGCCAAAATGAAAAACTGTTTTTT
TRBD2	.	TRBV25-1	TRBJ2-3	CASSSGAVDTQYF	TGTGCCAGCAGTAGCGGGGCGGTAGATACGCAGTATTTT
.	.	TRBV29-1	TRBJ1-1	CSVITGGTNTEAFF	TGCAGCGTCATCACGGGGGGCACGAATACTGAAGCTTTCTTT
.	.	TRBV19	TRBJ2-5	CASSISLQETQYF	TGTGCCAGTAGTATCTCTCTACAAGAGACCCAGTACTTC
.	.	TRBV2	TRBJ1-5	CASSLGVNQPQHF	TGTGCCAGCAGTCTGGGAGTTAATCAGCCCCAGCATTTT
TRBD1	once	TRBV4-2	TRBJ1-4	CASSQVTGVGALTEKLFF	TGTGCCAGCAGCCAAGTTACAGGGGTCGGGGCGCTCACAGAAAAACTGTTTTTT
.	.	TRBV7-2	TRBJ2-3	CASSFGSGGTDTQYF	TGTGCCAGCAGCTTTGGGTCGGGGGGCACAGATACGCAGTATTTT
TRBD1	.	TRBV29-1	TRBJ1-1	CSVMTGTNTEAFF	TGCAGCGTGATGACAGGGACGAACACTGAAGCTTTCTTT